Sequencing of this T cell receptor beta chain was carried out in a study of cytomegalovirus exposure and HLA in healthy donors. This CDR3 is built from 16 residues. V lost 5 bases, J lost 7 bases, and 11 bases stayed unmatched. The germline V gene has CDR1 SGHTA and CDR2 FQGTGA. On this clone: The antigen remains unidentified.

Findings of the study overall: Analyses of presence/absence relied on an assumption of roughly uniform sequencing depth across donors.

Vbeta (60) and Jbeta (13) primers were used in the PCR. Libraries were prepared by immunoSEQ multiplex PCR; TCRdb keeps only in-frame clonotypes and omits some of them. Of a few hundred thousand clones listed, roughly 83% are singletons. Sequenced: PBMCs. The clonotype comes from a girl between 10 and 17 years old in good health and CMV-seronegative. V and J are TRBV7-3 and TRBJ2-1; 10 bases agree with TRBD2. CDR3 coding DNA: TGTGCCAGCAGCGCAGGTCGTCTAGCGGGAGTTAATGAGCAGTTCTTC. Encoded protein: CASSAGRLAGVNEQFF. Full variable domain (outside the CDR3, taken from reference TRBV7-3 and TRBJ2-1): GAGVSQTPSNKVTEKGKYVELRCDPISGHTALYWYRQSLGQGPEFLIYFQGTGAADDSGLPNDRFFAVRPEGSVSTLKIQRTERGDSAVYLCASSAGRLAGVNEQFFGPGTRLTVL.